Below are 16 T cell receptor beta chains sequenced from a single sample in a study of shared clonotypes between healthy human individuals. Assay used: immunoSEQ multiplex PCR; TCRdb lists only in-frame clones, some missing. The sample holds about 1.9 million clones; over 85% are singletons and the top ten take roughly 1.7%. CD8 cells classed as naive were CD45RO-negative and positively selected for CCR7, excluding terminally differentiated effector memory CD45RA+ cells. The sample consisted of naive CD8+ T cells from PBMCs. The receptor set was obtained from a young man in good health. Some clones in this sample may be carry-over from other donors' samples.

The chain joins TRBV2 to TRBJ2-7; D tentatively fits TRBD1 or TRBD2 (5 bases each). V lost 4 bases to trimming and J lost 6 bases, with 22 bases between them. Per the germline V gene, CDR1 is SNHLY and CDR2 is FYNNEI. This CDR3 has 16 residues. The CDR3 nucleotides are TGTGCCAGCAGTGGTGTTACGCCTGGGACGCAGCGCGAGCAGTACTTC. This translates into CASSGVTPGTQREQYF.

The rearrangement links TRBV4-3 to TRBJ2-5; 12 positions agree with TRBD1. V lost 3 bases, J lost 5 bases, and 4 bases stayed unmatched. Per the germline V gene, CDR1 is LGHNA and CDR2 is YSLEER. This CDR3 contains 15 residues. The CDR3 coding sequence is TGCGCCAGCAGCCATGGGACAGGGGGCGGGGAGACCCAGTACTTC. Translated, it gives CASSHGTGGGETQYF.

The CDR3 nucleotides read TGCGCCAGCAGCTGGAGCGGGAGCCACTCCTACAATGAGCAGTTCTTC. It translates to CASSWSGSHSYNEQFF. The rearrangement links TRBV5-1 to TRBJ2-1; TRBD2 aligns across 8 bases. Trimming removed 3 bases from V and 0 bases from J; junction bases left unmatched: 5. Germline lookup yields CDR1 SGHRS and CDR2 YFSETQ. The CDR3 has 16 residues.

The genes are TRBV27 and TRBJ1-1; the match to TRBD1 covers 7 bases. The germline gives CDR1 MNHEY, CDR2 SMNVEV (reference sequence). The CDR3 extends over 17 amino acids. The trim removed 9 bases at V and 0 bases at J, leaving 16 bases unmatched. The CDR3, as DNA: TGTGCCAGTGTAACAACCGGGGTGACAGGGTTGAACACTGAAGCTTTCTTT. It specifies CASVTTGVTGLNTEAFF.

The rearrangement links TRBV6-5 to TRBJ1-1, with D unresolved. CDR1 and CDR2 (germline): MNHEY, SVGAGI. The CDR3 extends over 13 amino acids. The germline V and J ends were trimmed by 6 bases and 1 base, with 9 bases remaining between them. CDR3 DNA: TGTGCCAGCAGAGAGACACCGAACACTGAAGCTTTCTTT. This gives the protein CASRETPNTEAFF.

The chain carries TRBV19 and TRBJ2-2, with D unresolved. V lost 6 bases, J lost 7 bases, and 9 bases lay in between. This CDR3 is 12 amino acids long. The germline V gene has CDR1 LNHDA and CDR2 SQIVND (reference sequence). CDR3 DNA: TGTGCCAGTAGGCTGACAATCGGGGAGCTGTTTTTT. Its protein product is CASRLTIGELFF.

The CDR3 region is CASSQDSGEYQPQHF. In DNA form, the CDR3 reads TGCGCCAGCAGCCAAGATTCGGGGGAGTATCAGCCCCAGCATTTT. V usage is TRBV4-3 and J usage is TRBJ1-5, with a tentative D call TRBD1 (5 bases). Between the trimmed V and J ends, which lost 0 bases and 5 bases, there was a span of 11 bases. The germline V gene has CDR1 LGHNA and CDR2 YSLEER. CDR3 length equals 15 residues.

The V call is TRBV19, the J call TRBJ2-1, with TRBD1 matching 10 bases. V was pared by 4 bases and J by 6 bases, with 0 bases of the junction left unmatched. The CDR3 has 13 amino acids. Germline lookup yields CDR1 LNHDA and CDR2 SQIVND (reference sequence). The CDR3 loop reads CASSRDRGNEQFF. CDR3 in DNA: TGTGCCAGTAGTAGGGACAGGGGCAATGAGCAGTTCTTC.

CDR3 protein: CASSPGTAMGKNIQYF. CDR3 sequence (DNA): TGCGCCAGCAGCCCCGGGACCGCGATGGGCAAAAACATTCAGTACTTC. V gene TRBV10-2 combines with J gene TRBJ2-4; D is tentatively TRBD1 or TRBD2 (5 bases each). Trimming removed 6 bases at V and 3 bases at J, with 18 bases between. Germline V gene data show CDR1 as WSHSY and CDR2 as SAAADI. There are 16 residues in the CDR3.

The chain has TRBV15 and TRBJ2-4; 7 bases are shared with TRBD2. Looked up from germline, CDR1 is LNHNV and CDR2 is YYDKDF (reference sequence). J lost 6 bases, V lost 0 bases, and 5 bases had no gene match. This CDR3 is 15 amino acids long. This CDR3 is CATSRDRGLGNIQYF. The CDR3 DNA reads as TGTGCCACCAGCAGAGATCGCGGACTAGGAAACATTCAGTACTTC. Full variable domain (remainder filled in from reference TRBV15 and TRBJ2-4): DAMVIQNPRYQVTQFGKPVTLSCSQTLNHNVMYWYQQKSSQAPKLLFHYYDKDFNNEADTPDNFQSRRPNTSFCFLDIRSPGLGDTAMYLCATSRDRGLGNIQYFGAGTRLSVL.

The chain joins TRBV29-1 to TRBJ2-2, with 9 bases matching TRBD1. With V trimmed by 3 bases and J by 6 bases, 8 bases remained unmatched. CDR3 size: 15 residues. CDR1 and CDR2 (germline): SQVTM, ANQGSEA. The DNA of the CDR3 is TGCAGCGTTGAGGGGACAGGGCGTGGGGCCGGGGAGCTGTTTTTT. Its translation is CSVEGTGRGAGELFF.

The J gene is TRBJ1-5, the V gene TRBV27; no definite D call. This CDR3 comprises 15 residues. The V gene's germline CDR1 is MNHEY and CDR2 SMNVEV (reference sequence). V dropped 7 bases and J dropped 4 bases, with 17 bases sitting between them. The CDR3 nucleotides read TGTGCCAGCAAAATCAGACCCTTGGTTAATCAGCCCCAGCATTTT. As protein: CASKIRPLVNQPQHF.

The rearrangement joins TRBV28 to TRBJ1-4; TRBD1 is a possible D gene (5 bases). The CDR3 is made up of 16 amino acids. V was clipped by 6 bases and J by 4 bases, with 18 bases between them. Germline V gene sequence: CDR1 MDHEN, CDR2 SYDVKM. The CDR3 region is CASSPEVGRVNEKLFF. The CDR3, as DNA: TGTGCCAGCAGCCCAGAGGTGGGCAGGGTTAATGAAAAACTGTTTTTT. The full variable domain, in which reference TRBV28 and TRBJ1-4 provide the parts outside the CDR3, is DVKVTQSSRYLVKRTGEKVFLECVQDMDHENMFWYRQDPGLGLRLIYFSYDVKMKEKGDIPEGYSVSREKKERFSLILESASTNQTSMYLCASSPEVGRVNEKLFFGSGTQLSVL.

The chain links TRBV6-5 to TRBJ2-7; 12 nucleotides agree with TRBD1. CDR1 and CDR2 from the germline V gene are MNHEY and SVGAGI. After removal of 6 bases from V and 6 bases from J, the junction contained 6 bases not matched to a gene. The CDR3 runs to 14 residues. This CDR3 is CASRRGQGASEQYF. CDR3 coding DNA: TGTGCCAGCAGGAGGGGACAGGGGGCTTCCGAGCAGTACTTC.

The genes are TRBV4-1 and TRBJ1-1; D is undetermined. CDR3 length: 15 residues. V was pared by 6 bases and J by 5 bases, with 19 bases between. The germline V gene has CDR1 MGHRA and CDR2 YSYEKL. This chain's CDR3 is CASSMIGRYGTEAFF. CDR3 DNA: TGCGCCAGCAGTATGATTGGGAGGTATGGGACTGAAGCTTTCTTT.

As for this clone: Within the sample, other DNA sequences also encode this same CDR3. The J gene is TRBJ2-3, the V gene TRBV7-3; no definite D call. CDR3 length: 13 amino acids. The V gene lost 4 bases and the J gene lost 4 bases, with 9 bases spanning the gap. CDR1 and CDR2 from the germline V gene are SGHTA and FQGTGA. CDR3 bases: TGTGCCAGCAGCTCAGGTGGGGCAGATACGCAGTATTTT. Its translation is CASSSGGADTQYF.